Below are 22 T cell receptor beta chains sequenced from a single sample in a study of cytomegalovirus exposure and HLA in healthy donors. PCR used 60 Vbeta primers and 13 Jbeta primers. Only in-frame clones appear in the TCRdb table, and some are missing; sequencing was by immunoSEQ multiplex PCR. The sample shows over 200,000 clones, about 85% of them seen only once. The sequenced sample was PBMCs. Source of these receptors: a human donor in good health.

In its sample, this clone was seen many times. The genes are TRBV2 and TRBJ2-3; tentatively, D is TRBD1 (5 bases). Germline-derived CDR1 and CDR2 are SNHLY and FYNNEI. V was shortened by 5 bases and J by 2 bases, with 11 bases between the two germline ends. The CDR3 extends over 14 amino acids. CDR3 nucleotide sequence: TGTGCCAGCAGTCTTGACAGACCCACAGATACGCAGTATTTT. It specifies CASSLDRPTDTQYF.

V usage is TRBV6-1 and J usage is TRBJ2-7; TRBD2 might be the D (6 bases). The V gene's germline CDR1 is MNHNS and CDR2 SASEGT. The CDR3 spans 14 residues. Deletions cut 6 bases from V and 3 bases from J, with 15 bases between. The CDR3, as DNA: TGTGCCAGCAGGAAGGGACTCTTACTCTACGAGCAGTACTTC. It translates to CASRKGLLLYEQYF.

This rearrangement joins TRBV7-2 to TRBJ2-7, with a possible D match to TRBD1 (5 bases). Trimming stripped 3 bases from V and 7 bases from J, with 13 bases between. The CDR3 length is 13 residues. CDR1 and CDR2 from the germline V gene are SGHTA and FQGNSA. The CDR3 is CASSFPGHWEQYF. The CDR3 nucleotides read TGTGCCAGCAGCTTCCCAGGACACTGGGAGCAGTACTTC.

The chain joins TRBV5-4 to TRBJ1-3, with a tentative D call TRBD1 (6 bases). Germline CDR1 SGHNT, CDR2 YYREEE (reference sequence). The V end lost 4 bases, the J end lost 0 bases, and 17 bases lay between the germline ends. The CDR3 has 17 residues. The CDR3 DNA sequence: TGTGCCAGCAGCCCGCACCAGGGGATAAGCTCTGGAAACACCATATATTTT. Translated: CASSPHQGISSGNTIYF.

V and J are TRBV2 and TRBJ2-2; D possibly corresponds to TRBD2 (5 bases). CDR1 is SNHLY, CDR2 FYNNEI, per germline. V was cut by 7 bases and J by 7 bases, with 19 bases left in between. The length of the CDR3 is 15 residues. CDR3 coding DNA: TGTGCCAGCACCCAAGGGAGTAGCAGGAGCGGGGAGCTGTTTTTT. Amino acids: CASTQGSSRSGELFF.

The chain carries TRBV18 and TRBJ2-1; no clear D gene. CDR3 length: 16 residues. Germline loops: CDR1 KGHSH, CDR2 LQKENI. The germline V and J ends were trimmed by 2 bases and 0 bases, with 11 bases remaining between them. The CDR3 DNA sequence: TGTGCCAGCTCACCAGAAAGCCCGAGCTCCTACAATGAGCAGTTCTTC. Translation gives CASSPESPSSYNEQFF.

V usage is TRBV7-9 and J usage is TRBJ2-2; D remains unclear. Deletions cut 4 bases from V and 1 base from J, with 10 bases between. The CDR3 contains 15 residues. CDR1 SEHNR and CDR2 FQNEAQ come from the germline V gene (reference sequence). CDR3 sequence reads: CASSSGFVNTGELFF. CDR3 nucleotide sequence: TGTGCCAGCAGCTCCGGTTTCGTGAACACCGGGGAGCTGTTTTTT.

The V call is TRBV2, the J call TRBJ2-7; 8 positions match TRBD2. The CDR3 runs 13 residues. From germline, CDR1 is SNHLY and CDR2 FYNNEI. Trimming cost V 10 bases and J 7 bases; bases outside gene matches: 12. The CDR3 spells CATTEREYLEQYF. DNA for the CDR3: TGTGCCACGACAGAGCGGGAGTACTTAGAGCAGTACTTC. Using reference TRBV2 and TRBJ2-7 for the parts outside the CDR3, the full variable domain is EPEVTQTPSHQVTQMGQEVILRCVPISNHLYFYWYRQILGQKVEFLVSFYNNEISEKSEIFDDQFSVERPDGSNFTLKIRSTKLEDSAMYFCATTEREYLEQYFGPGTRLTVT.

This clone was seen a single time. This rearrangement joins TRBV7-2 to TRBJ2-7; TRBD2 matches at 7 bases. Germline loops: CDR1 SGHTA, CDR2 FQGNSA. CDR3 length: 13 amino acids. V gave up 4 bases and J gave up 4 bases; unmatched junction bases: 4. CDR3 in DNA: TGTGCCAGCAGCTCGACTAGCACTTACGAGCAGTACTTC. Translated, it gives CASSSTSTYEQYF.

The V gene is TRBV2, the J gene TRBJ2-3; D possibly corresponds to TRBD2 (5 bases). The germline V gene has CDR1 SNHLY and CDR2 FYNNEI. The CDR3 has 13 residues. V was shortened by 10 bases and J by 7 bases, with 18 bases between the two germline ends. The CDR3 here is CATKEDLPHTQYF. CDR3 nucleotide sequence: TGTGCCACCAAGGAGGACTTACCACATACGCAGTATTTT.

The V and J genes are TRBV7-8 and TRBJ2-1; 9 bases line up with TRBD2. The CDR3 covers 18 residues. J gave up 1 base and V 0 bases, and 7 bases lay outside the gene matches. The germline V gene encodes CDR1 SGHVS and CDR2 FQNEAQ. DNA of the CDR3: TGTGCCAGCAGCTTAGCGTTGGGACTAGCCCTATCCTACAATGAGCAGTTCTTC. Translated: CASSLALGLALSYNEQFF. The full variable domain, in which reference TRBV7-8 and TRBJ2-1 provide the parts outside the CDR3, is GAGVSQSPRYKVAKRGQDVALRCDPISGHVSLFWYQQALGQGPEFLTYFQNEAQLDKSGLPSDRFFAERPEGSVSTLKIQRTQQEDSAVYLCASSLALGLALSYNEQFFGPGTRLTVL.

V and J are TRBV6-6 and TRBJ2-3; TRBD2 matches at 11 bases. Looked up from germline, CDR1 is MNHNY and CDR2 is SVGAGI (reference sequence). The CDR3 spans 16 residues. V gave up 4 bases and J gave up 4 bases; unmatched junction bases: 7. The CDR3 DNA reads TGTGCCAGCAGTTCCCCTACTAGCGGGAGCGCAGATACGCAGTATTTT. Its protein product is CASSSPTSGSADTQYF.

Details on this clone: Other DNA sequences of this sample code for an identical CDR3. The chain couples TRBV18 to TRBJ1-2; D not certain. V lost 3 bases and J lost 6, with 8 bases in between. CDR3 length: 12 residues. The germline V gene has CDR1 KGHSH and CDR2 LQKENI. Written as DNA, the CDR3 is TGTGCCAGCTCACCGTCCGGGGATGGCTACACCTTC. Amino acid sequence: CASSPSGDGYTF.

The sample holds a few counts of this clone. The chain is built from TRBV18 and TRBJ2-7; tentative D call: TRBD1 (5 bases). The CDR3 totals 14 residues. Trimming left V 2 bases short and J 0 bases short, with 8 bases between. Germline CDR1 KGHSH, CDR2 LQKENI. The CDR3 DNA follows: TGTGCCAGCTCACCAGGGGCGAGCTCCTACGAGCAGTACTTC. This sequence encodes CASSPGASSYEQYF.

The chain carries TRBV2 and TRBJ2-7; 8 nucleotides align to TRBD1. The CDR3 contains 14 residues. After removal of 6 bases from V and 6 bases from J, the junction contained 10 bases not matched to a gene. Germline V CDR1 and CDR2: SNHLY, FYNNEI. The DNA of the CDR3 is TGTGCCAGCAGAAAGAACCAGGGGGCTGGCGAGCAGTACTTC. This codes for CASRKNQGAGEQYF.

The chain uses TRBV19 and TRBJ2-7; 9 bases are shared with TRBD2. V gave up 4 bases and J gave up 2 bases; unmatched junction bases: 6. From germline, CDR1 is LNHDA and CDR2 SQIVND (reference sequence). The CDR3 loop spans 15 amino acids. In nucleotides, the CDR3 is TGTGCCAGTAGTACCTTAGCGGGAGCCCCCTACGAGCAGTACTTC. Translation gives CASSTLAGAPYEQYF.

In this sample, this clone turned up a few times. The rearrangement uses TRBV6-5 and TRBJ2-1, with no clear D. The germline V gene has CDR1 MNHEY and CDR2 SVGAGI. Trimming took 6 bases from V and 10 from J, leaving 13 bases between them. The CDR3 loop spans 12 amino acids. The CDR3 sequence: CASRATTAEQFF. Here the CDR3 DNA reads TGTGCCAGCAGGGCTACTACCGCCGAGCAGTTCTTC.

The count of this clone is one. This chain joins TRBV11-1 and TRBJ2-5; 7 bases map to TRBD1. Losses at the gene ends were 3 bases for V and 9 bases for J; bases not matched to a gene: 13. CDR3 length: 15 residues. Looked up from germline, CDR1 is SGHAT and CDR2 is FQDESV (reference sequence). CDR3 DNA sequence: TGTGCCAGCAGCTTCGGGACAGAAGAGAAGGGCTCCCAGTACTTC. Encoded protein: CASSFGTEEKGSQYF. Full variable domain (missing parts from reference TRBV11-1 and TRBJ2-5): EAEVAQSPRYKITEKSQAVAFWCDPISGHATLYWYRQILGQGPELLVQFQDESVVDDSQLPKDRFSAERLKGVDSTLKIQPAELGDSAMYLCASSFGTEEKGSQYFGPGTRLLVL.

CDR3 coding DNA: TGTGCCAGCAGCTTAGGCCCCTTCAGAAGCGGGGTCACAGATACGCAGTATTTT. Amino acids: CASSLGPFRSGVTDTQYF. The J gene is TRBJ2-3, the V gene TRBV7-6; 7 bases align to TRBD2. Trimming cost V 1 base and J 2 bases; bases outside gene matches: 12. Germline CDR1 and CDR2: SGHVS and FNYEAQ. This CDR3 comprises 18 residues.

The chain combines TRBV28 with TRBJ1-1, with unresolved D. The CDR3 contains 17 residues. Trimming stripped 6 bases from V and 3 bases from J, with 23 bases between. Germline V gives CDR1 MDHEN, CDR2 SYDVKM. CDR3 protein: CASRPPTPSEVDTEAFF. DNA of the CDR3: TGTGCCAGCAGACCTCCGACCCCGAGCGAGGTGGACACTGAAGCTTTCTTT.

This clone was observed once. The chain combines TRBV2 with TRBJ1-2, with TRBD1 matching 9 bases. The J segment lost 5 bases and the V segment lost 6 bases, leaving 4 bases of the junction unmatched. The CDR3 extends over 13 amino acids. Germline CDR1 is SNHLY and CDR2 is FYNNEI. The CDR3 DNA reads TGTGCCAGCAGCGAGGGGACAGGGTATGGCTACACCTTC. Translated, it gives CASSEGTGYGYTF.

V usage is TRBV7-2 and J usage is TRBJ2-7; TRBD1 might be the D (5 bases). CDR3 length: 16 amino acids. In germline, CDR1 is SGHTA, CDR2 FQGNSA. V was shortened by 5 bases and J by 1 base, with 18 bases between the two germline ends. The DNA of the CDR3 is TGTGCCAGCAGCCCGGCAGGGCGGCCAAATTCCTACGAGCAGTACTTC. It specifies CASSPAGRPNSYEQYF.